Below, 15 T cell receptor beta chains from the same sample are listed, as sequenced in a study of early T cells in non-severe SARS-CoV-2 infection. MiXCR, applied by TCRdb to the 5' RACE reads, yields one record per CDR3 protein. Here the sample spans more than 50,000 distinct CDR3 sequences, 10% to 15% being singletons. Specimen: whole blood. These receptors all stem from an adult who was a healthcare worker with PCR-confirmed SARS-CoV-2 infection or an uninfected control (not recorded which).

The chain is built from TRBV10-3 and TRBJ1-1; no clear D. The CDR3 is 12 amino acids. V was trimmed by 2 bases and J by 4 bases, leaving 5 bases between them. Germline-derived CDR1 and CDR2 are ENHRY and SYGVKD. For the CDR3, the DNA is TGTGCCATCAGTGAGCGGTCCACTGAAGCTTTCTTT. It codes for CAISERSTEAFF.

A note on this clonotype: At one end the junction does not follow the germline gene, possibly because of a read error. The chain uses TRBV28 and TRBJ2-7; 9 bases are a match to TRBD1. This CDR3 region has 14 residues. CDR1 MDHEN and CDR2 SYDVKM come from the germline V gene. CDR3 nucleotide sequence: TGTGCCAACAGTTTAGGGACAGGGTTTTACGAGCAGTACTTC. Translated: CANSLGTGFYEQYF. Supplemented by reference TRBV28 and TRBJ2-7, the full variable domain reads DVKVTQSSRYLVKRTGEKVFLECVQDMDHENMFWYRQDPGLGLRLIYFSYDVKMKEKGDIPEGYSVSREKKERFSLILESASTNQTSMYLCANSLGTGFYEQYFGPGTRLTVT.

This sequence joins TRBV7-8 and TRBJ2-7; D possibly corresponds to TRBD1 (6 bases). The CDR3 contains 14 residues. The V end was cut by 5 bases, the J end by 6 bases, with 17 bases between. CDR1 and CDR2 (germline): SGHVS, FQNEAQ. CDR3 amino acids: CASSHGQTLGEQYF. The CDR3 nucleotides are TGTGCCAGCAGCCATGGACAGACCCTGGGCGAGCAGTACTTC.

This clonotype was observed a handful of times. V usage is TRBV2 and J usage is TRBJ2-7, with a weak D call TRBD2 (6 bases). The V end lost 5 bases, the J end lost 2 bases, and 13 bases lay between the germline ends. Germline CDR1 reads SNHLY; CDR2 reads FYNNEI. This CDR3 is 14 amino acids long. The CDR3 region has the DNA TGTGCCAGCAGTCGCGCGGGCGGGGCCTACGAGCAGTACTTC. This sequence encodes CASSRAGGAYEQYF.

This clonotype has only a few counts. This chain uses TRBV7-9 with TRBJ1-2; TRBD1 is a possible D gene (5 bases). CDR1 and CDR2 (germline): SEHNR, FQNEAQ (reference sequence). V shed 4 bases and J shed 1 base, with 13 bases lying between them. This CDR3 has 15 amino acids. The CDR3 region has the DNA TGTGCCAGCAGCTCAACAGACAGTTATAACTATGGCTACACCTTC. It translates to CASSSTDSYNYGYTF.

This clonotype was counted only a few times. The chain has TRBV7-2 and TRBJ1-3; 8 bases are shared with TRBD1. CDR1 SGHTA and CDR2 FQGNSA come from the germline V gene. The CDR3 extends over 15 amino acids. J gave up 8 bases and V 1 base, and 7 bases lay outside the gene matches. CDR3: CASSLGTGYADTIYF. In nucleotides, the CDR3 is TGTGCCAGCAGCTTAGGGACAGGGTACGCGGACACCATATATTTT.

This clonotype appeared many times. The CDR3 DNA is TGTGCCATATATTCCGGGACAGGAACAAACTATGGCTACACCTTC. Translating it yields CAIYSGTGTNYGYTF. The rearrangement joins TRBV7-2 to TRBJ1-2; 8 nucleotides line up with TRBD1. The J segment lost 2 bases and the V segment lost 10 bases, leaving 12 bases of the junction unmatched. Germline V CDR1 and CDR2: SGHTA, FQGNSA. The CDR3 consists of 15 residues.

A few counts support this clonotype. V and J are TRBV4-3 and TRBJ2-3; 11 nucleotides align to TRBD1. The V gene's germline CDR1 is LGHNA and CDR2 YSLEER. The CDR3 is 17 amino acids. V shed 2 bases, J shed 2 bases, and the junction held 6 bases outside the gene matches. Written as DNA, the CDR3 is TGCGCCAGCAGCCAATCGGGGACAGGGGGTTTCACAGATACGCAGTATTTT. This sequence encodes CASSQSGTGGFTDTQYF.

This clonotype was seen a few times. The V call is TRBV12-5, the J call TRBJ2-1; no definite D call. V lost 3 bases, J lost 4 bases, and 16 bases lay in between. Germline V gene lookup returns CDR1 LGHNT and CDR2 FRNRAP. The CDR3 is 16 residues long. The CDR3 loop reads CASGLIGSPLYNEQFF. The CDR3, as DNA: TGTGCTAGTGGTTTAATCGGAAGCCCACTTTACAATGAGCAGTTCTTC.

There are many counts of this clonotype. The chain has TRBV12-3 or TRBV12-4 and TRBJ2-5; 8 nucleotides align to TRBD2. Losses at the gene ends were 3 bases for V and 5 bases for J; bases not matched to a gene: 5. This CDR3 spans 14 amino acids. CDR3 amino acids: CASSFQRGRETQYF. CDR3 DNA: TGTGCCAGCAGTTTCCAGCGGGGGCGGGAGACCCAGTACTTC.

The J gene is TRBJ2-3, the V gene TRBV7-8, with 7 bases that match TRBD1. In germline, CDR1 is SGHVS, CDR2 FQNEAQ. V gave up 1 base and J gave up 2 bases; unmatched junction bases: 3. CDR3 size: 15 residues. The CDR3 bases are TGTGCCAGCAGCTTAGGACAGGGCTTCACAGATACGCAGTATTTT. Protein product: CASSLGQGFTDTQYF.

V usage is TRBV12-3 or TRBV12-4 and J usage is TRBJ1-1; maybe TRBD1 (5 bases). The CDR3 length is 14 residues. Trimming left V 2 bases short and J 4 bases short, with 11 bases between. CDR3 sequence: CASSLSGAVTEAFF. CDR3 in DNA: TGTGCCAGCAGTTTAAGCGGGGCTGTCACTGAAGCTTTCTTT.

The sample holds a few counts of this clonotype. J is TRBJ2-1 and V is TRBV20-1, with 7 bases aligning to TRBD2. The germline CDR1 and CDR2 sequences are DFQATT and SNEGSKA (reference sequence). CDR3 size: 14 residues. As DNA, the CDR3 is TGCAGCCCGACGGAGCGGGGCTGGGACAATGAGCAGTTCTTC. It yields the protein CSPTERGWDNEQFF.

This clonotype was counted only a few times. This chain connects TRBV6-1 to TRBJ2-7; tentative D call: TRBD2 (5 bases). V was pared by 6 bases and J by 4 bases, with 10 bases between. The germline CDR1 and CDR2 sequences are MNHNS and SASEGT. This CDR3 is 12 amino acids long. CDR3 residues: CASRNPGYEQYF. Here the CDR3 DNA reads TGTGCCAGCAGGAACCCGGGGTACGAGCAGTACTTC.

In DNA form, the CDR3 reads TGCGCCAGCAGCTTATACGGGGAAACTAGGGAGCAGTACTTC. As protein: CASSLYGETREQYF. The chain employs TRBV5-1 and TRBJ2-7, with D possibly TRBD2 on 5 matching bases. Per the germline V gene, CDR1 is SGHRS and CDR2 is YFSETQ. V lost 2 bases, J lost 7 bases, and 16 bases lay in between. CDR3 size: 14 residues.